This T cell receptor (beta chain) was recovered during a study of T cell responses to AZD1222 COVID-19 vaccine. Study-wide findings and caveats: Only 6 or 7 AZD1222 recipients tested seropositive at baseline.

This clone has just a few counts. The antigen is undetermined. In germline, CDR1 is LGHDT, CDR2 YNNKEL (reference sequence). Trimming pared 2 bases from V and 4 bases from J, leaving 8 bases between. The CDR3 is 13 residues long. Combined were second doses at about 4 or about 12 weeks. Assay: immunoSEQ multiplex PCR; the TCRdb copy retains only in-frame clones and omits some. This table holds about 81,000 clones, 75% to 95% found once. Source: peripheral blood, taken 28 days after the second AZD1222 dose. The gene calls are TRBV3-1 (or the pseudogene TRBV3-2) and TRBJ1-2; D remains ambiguous. The receptor was derived from an adult who received the AZD1222 COVID-19 vaccine. The CDR3 DNA is TGTGCCAGCAGCCAAAGGTACAGCTATGGCTACACCTTC. Translation gives CASSQRYSYGYTF.